This TCR beta chain was sequenced in a study of cytomegalovirus exposure and HLA in healthy donors. In the study overall: Findings of an earlier analysis included 110 million or so unique TCR beta sequences from some 200 million T cells.

60 Vbeta and 13 Jbeta primers were used in PCR. Profiled with immunoSEQ multiplex PCR; TCRdb holds only in-frame clones, not every one. The table has around 140,000 clones, roughly four fifths seen once. Germline CDR1 MNHNY, CDR2 SVGAGI (reference sequence). The CDR3 is made up of 15 amino acids. V dropped 5 bases and J dropped 1; count of bases not matched to a gene: 5. Study results and caveats: Reportedly, TCR beta sequences accurately predicted HLA-A and HLA-B alleles in most subjects. The dataset shows that most TCR sequences were rare, while some public TCRs occurred in many donors.

Comments on this clone: Its antigen remains unidentified.

This sequence joins TRBV6-6 and TRBJ2-1, with 7 bases identical to TRBD1. The specimen was PBMCs. This TCR came from a woman in her forties or fifties in good health and CMV-seropositive. The CDR3 DNA reads TGTGCCAGCAGTACACCGGGACAGTCCTACAATGAGCAGTTCTTC. Encoded protein: CASSTPGQSYNEQFF.